The T cell receptor beta chain described here comes from a study of blood T cell repertoires in COVID-19. About the study: COVID-19 samples, acute and convalescent, were from the United States, Italy and Spain. PBMCs, B-cell-depleted T cells, or T cells were the source of the cDNA or gDNA that made up the material.

Measured with immunoSEQ multiplex PCR; TCRdb has only the in-frame clones, and not every one. The sample shows fewer than 90,000 clones, roughly 86% of them seen only once. Germline CDR1 reads SGDLS; CDR2 reads YYNGEE. The CDR3 loop spans 18 amino acids. V lost 2 bases and J lost 7; bases outside the gene matches: 18. What was sequenced was peripheral blood. The chain combines TRBV9 with TRBJ1-2; 9 bases line up with TRBD1. The source is a man aged 70-80 years with acute or convalescent COVID-19. The CDR3 reads CASSVGPNSQGAVSGYTF. As DNA, the CDR3 is TGTGCCAGCAGCGTCGGGCCGAATTCACAGGGGGCGGTGTCTGGCTACACCTTC.